Below, 26 T cell receptor beta chains from the same sample are listed, as sequenced in a study of shared clonotypes between healthy human individuals. Sequencing was performed with immunoSEQ multiplex PCR; in TCRdb, only in-frame clones are kept and a portion is missing. The sample holds approximately 2,000,000 clones; 85% to 95% are singletons and the top ten take around 0.35%. Input material: naive CD4+ T cells from PBMCs. Subset specified: CD45RA+ positively selected. The receptors were sampled from a man in his late teens or twenties in good health. Some clones in this sample may be carry-over from other donors' samples.

The J gene is TRBJ2-7, the V gene TRBV5-4; 10 nucleotides agree with TRBD1. With V trimmed by 4 bases and J by 6 bases, 10 bases remained unmatched. CDR1 is SGHNT and CDR2 is YYREEE in the germline V gene (reference sequence). The CDR3 extends over 15 amino acids. The CDR3 sequence: CASSGRGQGSGEQYF. As DNA, the CDR3 is TGTGCCAGCAGCGGCCGGGGACAGGGGTCAGGCGAGCAGTACTTC.

V gene TRBV15 combines with J gene TRBJ1-4; 11 bases line up with TRBD1. Trimming cost V 0 bases and J 3 bases; bases outside gene matches: 6. Germline V CDR1 and CDR2: LNHNV, YYDKDF (reference sequence). The CDR3 totals 18 residues. The CDR3 DNA reads as TGTGCCACCAGCAGAGATGGGACAGGGGGGCTTCCTAATGAAAAACTGTTTTTT. This sequence encodes CATSRDGTGGLPNEKLFF.

The chain is built from TRBV15 and TRBJ2-2, with unresolved D. Trimming took off 0 bases at V and 2 bases at J, with 10 bases between the two ends. The CDR3 has 16 amino acids. Germline values: CDR1 LNHNV, CDR2 YYDKDF (reference sequence). The CDR3 loop reads CATSRDLAPNTGELFF. The CDR3 bases are TGTGCCACCAGCAGAGATCTCGCGCCTAACACCGGGGAGCTGTTTTTT.

This sequence joins TRBV7-2 and TRBJ2-5, with D tentatively TRBD2 (6 bases). Between the trimmed V and J ends, which lost 5 bases and 1 base, there was a span of 14 bases. The germline V gene encodes CDR1 SGHTA and CDR2 FQGNSA. This CDR3 region has 15 residues. This CDR3 reads CASSRGSGLQETQYF. The CDR3 DNA follows: TGTGCCAGCAGCCGAGGCAGCGGGCTCCAAGAGACCCAGTACTTC.

As regards this clone: Other DNA sequences of this sample code for an identical CDR3. Here the CDR3 DNA reads TGTGCCAGCAGCTTGCCCGGGACAGGGACCTACGAGCAGTACTTC. It is translated as CASSLPGTGTYEQYF. The V call is TRBV5-6, the J call TRBJ2-7, with 9 bases aligning to TRBD1. Germline loops: CDR1 SGHDT, CDR2 YYEEEE. The V segment lost 1 base and the J segment 2 bases; nucleotides outside the gene matches: 4. The CDR3 runs to 15 residues.

This clone was seen a handful of times. The chain has TRBV28 and TRBJ1-2, with D perhaps TRBD1 (5 bases). The length of the CDR3 is 14 residues. The V gene's germline CDR1 is MDHEN and CDR2 SYDVKM. Trimming left V 2 bases short and J 5 bases short, with 12 bases between. This CDR3 is CASSLGGRRYGYTF. CDR3 in DNA: TGTGCCAGCAGTTTAGGGGGACGGAGATATGGCTACACCTTC.

The rearrangement uses TRBV18 and TRBJ2-1; D gene unclear. Germline CDR1 KGHSH, CDR2 LQKENI. CDR3 size: 15 residues. The V gene lost 5 bases and the J gene lost 7 bases, with 18 bases spanning the gap. The CDR3: CASSARDLVGNEQFF. The CDR3 DNA is TGTGCCAGCTCAGCTAGAGACTTGGTGGGAAATGAGCAGTTCTTC. The variable domain in full, completed from reference TRBV18 and TRBJ2-1, reads NAGVMQNPRHLVRRRGQEARLRCSPMKGHSHVYWYRQLPEEGLKFMVYLQKENIIDESGMPKERFSAEFPKEGPSILRIQQVVRGDSAAYFCASSARDLVGNEQFFGPGTRLTVL.

V gene TRBV19 combines with J gene TRBJ1-2, with TRBD1 matching over 9 bases. V lost 2 bases to trimming and J lost 2 bases; unmatched junction nucleotides: 6. The CDR3 covers 16 residues. From germline, CDR1 is LNHDA and CDR2 SQIVND (reference sequence). The CDR3 region is CASSILTGGLNYGYTF. The CDR3 nucleotides are TGTGCCAGTAGTATACTGACAGGGGGACTCAACTATGGCTACACCTTC.

This clone appeared a single time. The rearrangement links TRBV6-6 to TRBJ1-1; a weak D match, TRBD1 (6 bases). V was pared by 2 bases and J by 6 bases, with 13 bases between. The CDR3 has 14 residues. CDR1 and CDR2 from the germline V gene are MNHNY and SVGAGI (reference sequence). CDR3: CASSYRTATPEAFF. CDR3 DNA: TGTGCCAGCAGTTACAGGACAGCTACCCCTGAAGCTTTCTTT.

The gene calls are TRBV7-9 and TRBJ2-5, with 10 bases fitting TRBD2. Judging by the DNA end, TRBJ2-7 fits better; the J call may be wrong. The CDR3 sequence is 14 residues long. Germline V lookup: CDR1 SEHNR, CDR2 FQNEAQ (reference sequence). CDR3 sequence: CASSPGTSEYEQYF. CDR3 bases: TGTGCCAGCAGCCCCGGGACTAGCGAGTACGAGCAGTACTTC.

This sequence joins TRBV27 and TRBJ1-1; maybe TRBD1 (6 bases). Germline V gene data show CDR1 as MNHEY and CDR2 as SMNVEV (reference sequence). The CDR3 extends over 14 amino acids. Trimming stripped 8 bases from V and 10 bases from J, with 23 bases between. DNA for the CDR3: TGTGCCAGCGGCCGAACACAGGGTGGAGTCGGAGCTTTCTTT. It codes for CASGRTQGGVGAFF.

The rearrangement uses TRBV6-1 and TRBJ2-3; TRBD2 matches at 7 bases. V lost 6 bases to trimming and J lost 2 bases; unmatched junction nucleotides: 5. This CDR3 is built from 14 residues. CDR1 is MNHNS and CDR2 is SASEGT in the germline V gene. The CDR3 coding sequence is TGTGCCAGCAGGACTAGCCATACCACAGATACGCAGTATTTT. Amino acid sequence: CASRTSHTTDTQYF.

V and J are TRBV5-1 and TRBJ2-7; possibly TRBD1 for D (5 bases). V shed 0 bases and J shed 5 bases, with 12 bases lying between them. Germline CDR1 and CDR2: SGHRS and YFSETQ. The CDR3 extends over 14 amino acids. DNA for the CDR3: TGCGCCAGCAGCTTGGATGGGGCGCCCAACGAGCAGTACTTC. Amino acids: CASSLDGAPNEQYF.

A word on this clone: Other DNA sequences from this sample encode an identical CDR3 as well. The chain has TRBV19 and TRBJ1-4, with no clear D. V gave up 5 bases and J gave up 0 bases, with 7 bases separating them. This CDR3 contains 14 residues. Germline values: CDR1 LNHDA, CDR2 SQIVND (reference sequence). The CDR3 protein is CASSGGATNEKLFF. CDR3 bases: TGTGCCAGTAGTGGTGGTGCAACTAATGAAAAACTGTTTTTT.

The chain is built from TRBV6-1 and TRBJ2-7; 12 positions agree with TRBD2. Losses at the gene ends were 2 bases for V and 5 bases for J; bases not matched to a gene: 4. The CDR3 is 15 residues long. Per the germline V gene, CDR1 is MNHNS and CDR2 is SASEGT. The CDR3 DNA reads TGTGCCAGCAGTGAAAGACTAGCGGGAGTACACGAGCAGTACTTC. Its protein product is CASSERLAGVHEQYF.

The rearrangement joins TRBV28 to TRBJ2-2; D gene uncertain. Germline CDR1 is MDHEN and CDR2 is SYDVKM. The ends were cut back, 5 bases at V and 6 bases at J, with 13 bases in the middle. CDR3 length: 14 residues. The CDR3 DNA sequence: TGTGCCAGCAGTAAACTCTCTAAACCCGGGGAGCTGTTTTTT. It specifies CASSKLSKPGELFF.

The CDR3 region has the DNA TGCGCCAGCAGCTTGGACAGGTGGAATGAGCAGTTCTTC. It encodes CASSLDRWNEQFF. This chain connects TRBV5-1 to TRBJ2-1; D is perhaps TRBD1 (5 bases). The CDR3 length is 13 residues. Per the germline V gene, CDR1 is SGHRS and CDR2 is YFSETQ. Trimming took 0 bases from V and 7 from J, leaving 8 bases between them.

The rearrangement uses TRBV7-2 and TRBJ2-2, with D unresolved. V dropped 2 bases and J dropped 1 base, with 8 bases sitting between them. Germline V gene sequence: CDR1 SGHTA, CDR2 FQGNSA. The CDR3 has 15 residues. The CDR3 protein is CASSLTRLNTGELFF. The CDR3 region has the DNA TGTGCCAGCAGCTTAACGAGGCTGAACACCGGGGAGCTGTTTTTT.

The chain couples TRBV4-1 to TRBJ2-1, with 10 bases identical to TRBD2. Germline trimming cut 0 bases from V and 7 bases from J; bases unmatched to any gene: 9. The CDR3 consists of 17 residues. The V gene's germline CDR1 is MGHRA and CDR2 YSYEKL. The CDR3 loop is CASSQEPSSGSWNEQFF. Written as DNA, the CDR3 is TGCGCCAGCAGCCAAGAGCCTTCTAGCGGGAGTTGGAATGAGCAGTTCTTC.

The chain employs TRBV28 and TRBJ2-7, with D possibly being TRBD1 (6 bases). The germline gives CDR1 MDHEN, CDR2 SYDVKM. Trimming took off 8 bases at V and 7 bases at J, with 18 bases between the two ends. This CDR3 has 13 amino acids. CDR3 DNA: TGTGCCAGCGGCCCTGGGGGCACAGAAGAGCAGTACTTC. Protein sequence: CASGPGGTEEQYF. Based on the CDR3 plus reference TRBV28 and TRBJ2-7, the full variable domain is DVKVTQSSRYLVKRTGEKVFLECVQDMDHENMFWYRQDPGLGLRLIYFSYDVKMKEKGDIPEGYSVSREKKERFSLILESASTNQTSMYLCASGPGGTEEQYFGPGTRLTVT.

J is TRBJ2-2 and V is TRBV5-1; maybe TRBD2 (6 bases). The CDR3 contains 14 residues. V was shortened by 3 bases and J by 7 bases, with 13 bases between the two germline ends. CDR1 and CDR2 from the germline V gene are SGHRS and YFSETQ. DNA for the CDR3: TGCGCCAGCAGCTCGGGGGTTGTTGGCGGGGAGCTGTTTTTT. Protein sequence: CASSSGVVGGELFF.

A word on this clone: The same CDR3 is also encoded by other DNA sequences in this sample. The gene calls are TRBV9 and TRBJ2-5; the D is unclear. From germline, CDR1 is SGDLS and CDR2 YYNGEE. This CDR3 is 13 amino acids long. V shed 0 bases and J shed 5 bases, with 8 bases lying between them. The CDR3 loop is CASSVATRETQYF. Written as DNA, the CDR3 is TGTGCCAGCAGCGTAGCTACAAGGGAGACCCAGTACTTC.

The J gene is TRBJ1-4, the V gene TRBV7-9; no definite D call. The germline V gene has CDR1 SEHNR and CDR2 FQNEAQ (reference sequence). CDR3 length: 15 residues. V gave up 8 bases and J gave up 8 bases, with 21 bases separating them. This CDR3 is CASAPRAGNREKLFF. In DNA, the CDR3 is TGTGCCAGCGCCCCTCGGGCGGGGAATCGCGAAAAACTGTTTTTT.

This chain joins TRBV5-4 and TRBJ2-2; TRBD2 matches at 7 bases. Losses at the gene ends were 4 bases for V and 4 bases for J; bases not matched to a gene: 10. Germline V gives CDR1 SGHNT, CDR2 YYREEE (reference sequence). The CDR3 runs to 16 residues. The CDR3 DNA reads TGTGCCAGCAGCCAGGTGGGGGGGAGCGCCACCGGGGAGCTGTTTTTT. It yields the protein CASSQVGGSATGELFF.

This chain connects TRBV28 to TRBJ1-1; TRBD1 might be the D (6 bases). Trimming pared 3 bases from V and 10 bases from J, leaving 24 bases between. The CDR3 covers 16 residues. The germline V gene has CDR1 MDHEN and CDR2 SYDVKM. CDR3 DNA: TGTGCCAGCAGTTTGCCTGGGGGCGGTAGCCTAAAAGGAGCTTTCTTT. The encoded protein is CASSLPGGGSLKGAFF.

This clone has a single count. It may be a read error: a sequence one base away is much more abundant. Other DNA sequences in the same sample also yield this CDR3. The chain links TRBV7-2 to TRBJ2-3; no definite D call. Germline CDR1 is SGHTA and CDR2 is FQGNSA. The CDR3 is 11 residues long. V lost 2 bases, J lost 4 bases, and 1 base lay in between. CDR3 in DNA: TGTGCCAGCAGCTTATCAGATACGCAGTATTTT. This gives the protein CASSLSDTQYF.